This TCR beta chain was profiled in a study of T-cell memory formation after mild COVID-19 (dated by TCRdb to the early 2020s). Study-wide context: TCR sequence clusters from the two donors were largely donor specific. The cohort comprised two young, previously healthy adult volunteers, one female and one male. T-cell clones expanding and contracting after mild COVID-19 in a couple of donors were tracked by longitudinal TCRalpha and TCRbeta repertoire sequencing. The full study reports these points: Whether the second-wave clones peaking on day 37 were SARS-CoV-2 specific was not confirmed. Contracting CD4+ clones appeared mostly in the CM and EM memory subsets, whereas CD8+ clones were enriched in EMRA. Some responding clones were found in pre-infection memory, which suggests that pre-existing cross-reactive memory T cells took part in the SARS-CoV-2 response. Only a couple of mild cases were covered in the study, and larger cohorts including severe cases with pre-infection samples were considered necessary. Balanced CD4/CD8 phenotypes were observed for clones contracting from day 15 to 85, whereas a bias towards CD4+ was observed for a second wave of clones expanding from day 15 to 37.

CDR1 is given as MGHDK and CDR2 as SYGVNS, both from the germline V gene. The CDR3, cysteine through phenylalanine, is 13 amino acids long. The only DNA kept is the CDR3, 39 bases in frame from the first base. A distance of 9 bases separates the germline ends of V and J, which lose 4 bases and 5 bases respectively. For sequencing, an Illumina NovaSeq 6000 was employed. TCRalpha and TCRbeta cDNA libraries were constructed by 5'RACE with constant-segment primers, with sample barcodes and unique molecular identifiers being introduced. Trizol reagent was used to extract RNA from every sample. The libraries were amplified in two PCR steps, and the second step added a second sample barcode and Illumina TruSeq adapters. Sequencing of the libraries was done on an Illumina NovaSeq, producing 2 x 150 bp paired-end reads. The authors' analysis ran thus. Demultiplexing of reads and collapsing into UMI-guided consensus sequences were performed with migec v1.2.7. Using mixcr v2.1.11, UMI consensuses were aligned to TRA and TRB V and J templates and then assembled into clonotypes. Clonotypes were classified as expanded or contracted when called significant by both edgeR and NoisET, with noise models trained on biological replicates. For edgeR calls, the thresholds were a false discovery rate-adjusted p below 0.01 and a log2 fold-change of 1. PCA with hierarchical clustering of max-normalized trajectories of the 1000 most abundant clonotypes was used as exploratory dynamics analysis. Each responding clone was given a CD4 or CD8 phenotype based on the CD4+ and CD8+ repertoires, which had been sequenced separately. The public reads were quality trimmed at Q25 with fastp and then assembled into clones with MiXCR by TCRdb, keeping productive beta chains. Entries that share a CDR3 protein sequence are merged under the most common genes and DNA. These V and J calls derive from TCRdb rather than the authors' analysis. Here the sample has roughly 140,000 distinct CDR3 sequences; 11% to 15% occur a single time. The biggest ten clones account for about 26% of the sample.

This clonotype came up a few times. It has no known antigen specificity. Per-base qualities were not stored, and no clone one base away is much larger. Ficoll-Paque density gradient centrifugation was used to isolate PBMCs. In this chain, TRBV25-1 is recombined with TRBJ2-1, with the D gene not clear enough to name. Material for sequencing was PBMCs or a T cell subset sorted from them (not recorded which). The receptor was isolated from an adult woman who had mild COVID-19 (a few samples of this study predate the infection). The sample titles of this study are shuffled in the database, so cell type and time point are left out; the donor was told from shared clones. The CDR3 sequence is CASSGRSNNEQFF. The sequence in DNA is TGTGCCAGCAGTGGGCGCAGTAACAATGAGCAGTTCTTC.